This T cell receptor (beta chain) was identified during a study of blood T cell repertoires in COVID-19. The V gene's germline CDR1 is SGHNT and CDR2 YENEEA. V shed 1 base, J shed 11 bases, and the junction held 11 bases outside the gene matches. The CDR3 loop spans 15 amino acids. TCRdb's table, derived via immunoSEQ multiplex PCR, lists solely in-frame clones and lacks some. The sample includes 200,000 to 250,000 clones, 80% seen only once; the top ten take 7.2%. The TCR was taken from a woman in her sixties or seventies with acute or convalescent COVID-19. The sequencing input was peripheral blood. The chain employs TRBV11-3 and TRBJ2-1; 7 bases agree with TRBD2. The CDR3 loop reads CASSLAAGVAVKQFF. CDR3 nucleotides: TGTGCCAGCAGCTTAGCGGCGGGGGTAGCTGTGAAGCAGTTCTTC.